This TCR beta chain comes out of a study of cytotoxic CD8 clonotypes in ibrutinib-treated CLL (dated by TCRdb to the early 2020s). About the study as a whole: The cohort was composed of 11 relapsed/refractory and 15 treatment-naive patients; IGHV unmutated status was identified in around 17 patients. Responses were partial in approximately 24 patients and complete in 2; after median approximately 66 months follow-up, about 15 stayed in remission and about twelve progressed. Samples at response were collected after a median of 12 months of treatment, with a range of about 6 to 40 months. Samples averaged approximately 260,000 productive templates and approximately 100,000 productive rearrangements. Longitudinal samples were obtainable from about 30% of the roughly 90 participants in the trial. Cryopreserved peripheral blood mononuclear cells were collected at three points: before therapy, at response, and at either sustained remission or disease progression. Patients were still on ibrutinib when every remission and progressive disease sample was collected. The paper as a whole reports these results and caveats: Public clonotypes were rare and either shrank or stayed stable during treatment, and the rise in clonality at ibrutinib response reflected expansion of private clonotypes. Clonality rose at ibrutinib response, remained stable during sustained remission, and dropped back toward baseline at progression. Lymph node repertoires were not examined, and the timing of sampling was not matched between patients in sustained remission and those whose disease progressed. Baseline clonality was found to be higher than that of age-matched healthy donors and was strongly correlated with circulating CD8+ T-cell counts.

For TCR beta library preparation, approximately 1.9 micrograms of genomic DNA was extracted from cryopreserved PBMCs. Longitudinal blood samples from CLL patients on ibrutinib monotherapy underwent high-throughput TCR beta sequencing. The patients took part in an open-label, single-center phase 2 trial of ibrutinib monotherapy. On a MiSeq, deep resolution sequencing aimed for a depth between 1 in 1 million and 1 in 200,000 T cells, with each clonotype covered 10x on average. The immunoSEQ hsTCRB Kit was used to generate the TCR beta libraries. Per the authors' processing: Data were analyzed with ImmunoSEQ Data Assistant and ImmunoSEQ Analyzer, with V, D and J genes assigned per IMGT definitions. Clonality, which ranges from 0 to 1, was calculated as one minus the normalized Shannon entropy of productive rearrangement frequencies. Only overrepresented clonotypes making up at least 0.05% of each patient's repertoire were included in the public clonotype analysis. Repertoires from roughly 13 age-matched healthy donors in immuneACCESS were used as clonality controls. The source is immuneACCESS, and TCRdb retained only in-frame sequences with V and J called. Part of the clones is not carried over; for the studies checked, unresolved V genes explain less than half of this, and the remainder is unexplained. V and J calls and clone size are as listed in that table; D and trimming were resolved from the DNA. For this sample there are approximately 320,000 clones; about 61% appear just once. Roughly 6.7% of the sample is taken by the ten largest.

The germline ends are 10 bases apart after V is trimmed by 2 bases and J by 3 bases. Its CDR3 holds 15 amino acids, cysteine through phenylalanine. Just CDR3 DNA is preserved here, 45 bases in frame from base 1. CDR1 MNHEY and CDR2 SMNVEV were looked up in the germline V gene (reference sequence). Comments on this clone: The antigen this receptor binds is unknown. No base-level quality is on record; no much larger clone is a single base apart.

The TCR was taken from a human donor with chronic lymphocytic leukemia. The starting material was PBMCs, obtained after 36 months of ibrutinib treatment. The chain was built from TRBV27 and TRBJ1-4; possibly the D gene is TRBD1, per 5 matching bases. The nucleotides are TGTGCCAGCAGTTTACGGGTAGGGGCTAATGAAAAACTGTTTTTT. It codes for CASSLRVGANEKLFF.